A selection of T cell receptor beta chains follows, all from one sample in a study of CD8+CD57+ T cells in acquired aplastic anemia. TCRdb ran MiXCR on the reads and lists one entry per CDR3 protein. The sample shows 190,000 or so distinct CDR3 sequences, 61% of them seen only once. The sample consisted of sorted CD4+, CD8+, or CD8+CD57+ T cells (not recorded which) from PBMCs. The receptors were sampled from a human donor in good health. The CDR3 runs from the conserved cysteine through the conserved F or W. A D gene is named only where the DNA matches it firmly. Some rows mark clone size as missing; the rest say once, few, many or name a class of expanded clone.

J	V	size	D	CDR3	DNA
TRBJ2-1	TRBV6-1	many	.	CASSEGSGGSYNEQFF	TGTGCCAGCAGTGAGGGGTCGGGCGGGTCGTACAATGAGCAGTTCTTC
TRBJ2-3	TRBV29-1	.	TRBD2	CSVSGLAGIDTQYF	TGCAGCGTATCGGGACTAGCGGGAATAGATACGCAGTATTTT
TRBJ2-1	TRBV10-1	few	TRBD1	CASSEPGQGKVEQFF	TGCGCCAGCAGTGAGCCGGGACAGGGGAAGGTTGAGCAGTTCTTC
TRBJ2-1	TRBV5-1	.	.	CASSLLPGAYNEQFF	TGCGCCAGCAGCTTGTTGCCGGGCGCCTACAATGAGCAGTTCTTC
TRBJ2-7	TRBV4-1	few	TRBD1	CASKARDSGTYEQYF	TGCGCCAGCAAAGCCCGGGACAGCGGAACCTACGAGCAGTACTTC
TRBJ2-1	TRBV11-2	.	TRBD2	CASSLELAGGSYNEQFF	TGTGCCAGCAGCTTAGAACTAGCGGGGGGAAGTTACAATGAGCAGTTCTTC
TRBJ2-3	TRBV2	many	TRBD2	CASDPGLAGAIDTQYF	TGTGCCAGCGACCCGGGACTAGCGGGAGCAATAGATACGCAGTATTTT
TRBJ2-1	TRBV7-3	.	TRBD1	CASSLTGTGGYNEQFF	TGTGCCAGCAGCCTTACCGGGACAGGGGGCTACAATGAGCAGTTCTTC
TRBJ2-2	TRBV24-1	.	.	CATSDVVEGDAGELFF	TGTGCCACCAGTGACGTCGTGGAAGGGGATGCCGGGGAGCTGTTTTTT
TRBJ1-5	TRBV20-1	.	.	CSARDRLRGRLPQHF	TGCAGTGCTAGAGATCGGCTTCGGGGGCGCTTGCCCCAGCATTTT
TRBJ1-3	TRBV12-3/TRBV12-4	.	.	CASSFGSSGNTIYF	TGTGCCAGCAGTTTTGGCAGCTCAGGAAACACCATATATTTT
TRBJ2-1	TRBV7-8	.	TRBD1	CASSPGQGRHEQFF	TGTGCCAGCAGTCCCGGACAGGGCCGCCATGAGCAGTTCTTC
TRBJ1-1	TRBV9	many	.	CASSASPGTEAFF	TGTGCCAGCAGCGCCAGTCCGGGCACTGAAGCTTTCTTT
TRBJ2-5	TRBV9	many	.	CASSKGGLPETQYF	TGTGCCAGCAGCAAAGGAGGCCTGCCAGAGACCCAGTACTTC
TRBJ1-1	TRBV6-6	once	TRBD1	CASSPNMDRRGTEAFF	TGTGCCAGCAGTCCGAACATGGACAGGAGGGGCACTGAAGCTTTCTTT
TRBJ2-7	TRBV29-1	.	.	CSVEDAGVDEQYF	TGCAGCGTTGAAGATGCTGGGGTCGACGAGCAGTACTTC
TRBJ1-1	TRBV18	.	.	CASSSNRDTGAFF	TGTGCCAGCTCATCCAACAGGGACACTGGAGCTTTCTTT
TRBJ1-1	TRBV7-2	.	.	CASSSAHRLNTEAFF	TGTGCCAGCAGCTCAGCGCACAGGTTGAACACTGAAGCTTTCTTT
TRBJ2-5	TRBV7-3	.	TRBD1	CASSLTGTGGHETQYF	TGTGCCAGCAGCTTAACGGGGACAGGGGGTCACGAGACCCAGTACTTC
TRBJ1-5	TRBV12-3/TRBV12-4	many	.	CASSWTENFNQPQHF	TGTGCCAGCAGTTGGACGGAAAATTTCAATCAGCCCCAGCATTTT
TRBJ2-7	TRBV5-1	.	.	CASSSSRGEQYF	TGCGCCAGCAGCTCATCTAGGGGCGAGCAGTACTTC
TRBJ2-5	TRBV20-1	many	TRBD2	CSARDRSPSKTSEETQYF	TGCAGTGCTAGAGATCGCTCCCCCTCGAAGACTAGCGAAGAGACCCAGTACTTC
TRBJ2-3	TRBV7-6	.	.	CASSSQGSGGVTDTQYF	TGTGCCAGCAGCTCACAGGGGAGTGGGGGGGTTACAGATACGCAGTATTTT
TRBJ1-2	TRBV30	many	TRBD1	CAWGQGGGYTF	TGTGCCTGGGGACAGGGTGGAGGCTACACCTTC
TRBJ2-1	TRBV7-8	many	TRBD2	CASSRPGGNEQFF	TGTGCCAGCAGCCGCCCCGGGGGGAATGAGCAGTTCTTC
TRBJ1-1	TRBV5-1	.	TRBD1	CASSLRTGGGEAFF	TGTGCCAGCAGCTTACGGACAGGGGGCGGAGAAGCTTTCTTT
TRBJ1-3	TRBV7-9	.	TRBD1	CASSSDRVSAGNTIYF	TGTGCCAGCAGCTCCGACAGGGTCTCGGCTGGAAACACCATATATTTT
TRBJ2-7	TRBV6-5	.	.	CASSYSTQVLRQYF	TGTGCCAGCAGTTACTCGACCCAGGTCCTTCGGCAGTACTTC
TRBJ2-2	TRBV5-1	.	.	CASSLAPVGGELFF	TGCGCCAGCAGCTTGGCCCCTGTGGGCGGGGAGCTGTTTTTT
TRBJ2-1	TRBV6-4	many	.	CASSDSLEGEQFF	TGTGCCAGCAGTGACAGCCTAGAGGGTGAGCAGTTCTTC
TRBJ1-1	TRBV5-1	.	.	CASSYEWEGTEAFF	TGCGCCAGCAGCTACGAATGGGAGGGCACTGAAGCATTCTTT
TRBJ1-6	TRBV9	many	TRBD1	CASSREGASNSPLHF	TGTGCCAGCAGCCGAGAGGGGGCGTCAAATTCACCCCTCCACTTT
TRBJ1-5	TRBV2	.	.	CASSVADVYSNQPQHF	TGTGCCAGCAGTGTCGCGGACGTATATAGCAATCAGCCCCAGCATTTT
TRBJ1-4	TRBV29-1	.	TRBD1	CSVAGGVKEKLFF	TGCAGCGTAGCAGGGGGAGTAAAGGAAAAACTGTTTTTT
TRBJ2-2	TRBV10-3	.	TRBD2	CAIRVGGEHTGELFF	TGTGCCATCAGGGTCGGGGGGGAACACACCGGGGAGCTGTTTTTT
TRBJ2-7	TRBV19	once	.	CANSSLVAGDSYEQYF	TGTGCCAATAGCTCCCTCGTGGCGGGTGATTCCTACGAGCAGTACTTC
TRBJ1-4	TRBV19	.	TRBD1	CASSMWDRSEKLFF	TGTGCCAGTAGTATGTGGGACAGGAGTGAAAAACTGTTTTTT
TRBJ1-1	TRBV4-1	many	.	CASSDGTSEAFF	TGCGCCAGCAGCGACGGGACCAGTGAAGCTTTCTTT
TRBJ2-1	TRBV12-3/TRBV12-4	.	.	CASSFWTGELLNEQFF	TGTGCCAGCAGTTTTTGGACCGGGGAGCTTCTCAATGAGCAGTTCTTC
TRBJ2-7	TRBV6-5	once	.	CASSYGGTGEQYF	TGTGCCAGCAGTTACGGCGGGACCGGGGAGCAGTACTTC
TRBJ1-6	TRBV10-3	few	.	CAISELSRLGNSPLHF	TGTGCCATCAGTGAGCTAAGCAGGCTCGGGAATTCACCCCTCCACTTT
TRBJ1-6	TRBV20-1	few	TRBD1	CSASGTGNSPLHF	TGCAGTGCCTCCGGGACAGGCAATTCACCCCTCCACTTT
TRBJ2-5	TRBV2	few	.	CASRGYQETQYF	TGTGCCAGCAGGGGGTACCAAGAGACCCAGTACTTC
TRBJ2-1	TRBV7-6	.	.	CASSLGIRGPSYNEQFF	TGTGCCAGCAGCCTCGGTATCCGCGGACCTTCCTACAATGAGCAGTTCTTC
TRBJ2-3	TRBV7-2	.	TRBD2	CASSLMRGGTDTQYF	TGTGCCAGCAGCTTAATGCGGGGGGGGACAGATACGCAGTATTTT
TRBJ1-3	TRBV7-2	.	.	CASSIDSRSGNTIYF	TGTGCCAGCAGCATCGACAGTCGCTCTGGAAACACCATATATTTT
TRBJ2-7	TRBV15	few	TRBD2	CATSRDQTAGAYF	TGTGCCACCAGCAGAGACCAGACAGCGGGAGCTTACTTC
TRBJ2-6	TRBV5-1	.	TRBD2	CASRTGLAGGSGANVLTF	TGCGCCAGCAGGACGGGACTAGCGGGAGGGAGTGGGGCCAACGTCCTGACTTTC
TRBJ2-1	TRBV7-2	.	.	CASSFQIGLLKYEQFF	TGTGCCAGCAGCTTCCAAATAGGGCTCCTCAAGTATGAGCAGTTCTTC
TRBJ2-3	TRBV25-1	.	TRBD2	CASREAGSTDTQYF	TGTGCCAGCAGAGAAGCGGGGAGCACAGATACGCAGTATTTT
TRBJ2-3	TRBV25-1	.	.	CASSDNTDTQYF	TGTGCCAGCAGTGATAACACAGATACGCAGTATTTT
TRBJ1-6	TRBV2	.	.	CASRGAYNSPLHF	TGTGCCAGCAGGGGAGCGTATAATTCACCCCTCCACTTT
TRBJ2-7	TRBV20-1	few	TRBD2	CSARNGGGQTYYEQYF	TGCAGTGCTAGAAATGGGGGAGGGCAGACATACTACGAGCAGTACTTC
TRBJ1-1	TRBV2	.	TRBD1	CASSARQGALEAFF	TGTGCCAGCAGTGCGAGACAGGGAGCTCTTGAAGCTTTCTTT
TRBJ2-1	TRBV7-9	.	TRBD2	CASRERGSSYNEQFF	TGTGCCAGCAGAGAGCGGGGGAGCTCCTACAATGAGCAGTTCTTC
TRBJ2-7	TRBV19	.	TRBD1	CASSTTRTGPTSYEQYF	TGTGCCAGTAGTACCACCCGGACAGGCCCCACTTCCTACGAGCAGTACTTC
TRBJ2-2	TRBV10-2	.	.	CASSDGWHYTGELFF	TGCGCCAGCAGTGACGGCTGGCATTACACCGGGGAGCTGTTTTTT